The 8 T cell receptor beta chains below come from one sample, sequenced in a study of identical twins. MiXCR was run by TCRdb on the 5' RACE reads, yielding one entry per CDR3 protein. Of around 370,000 distinct CDR3 sequences listed, about 9% were seen once; the top ten hold about 8.1%. The sample was naive T cells sorted from blood. The receptor source for this set is a woman in her forties or fifties in good health.

This clonotype was seen at least ten times. The rearrangement links TRBV20-1 to TRBJ2-3, with 8 bases matching TRBD2. Looked up from germline, CDR1 is DFQATT and CDR2 is SNEGSKA (reference sequence). V was pared by 3 bases and J by 3 bases, with 11 bases of the junction left unmatched. The CDR3 has 16 residues. The CDR3 sequence is CSARITSGRGTDTQYF. CDR3 DNA sequence: TGCAGTGCTAGGATAACCAGCGGGAGAGGTACAGATACGCAGTATTTT.

There are many counts of this clonotype. V gene TRBV2 combines with J gene TRBJ2-2; D gene ambiguous. Trimming removed 1 base at V and 4 bases at J, with 7 bases between. CDR1 SNHLY and CDR2 FYNNEI come from the germline V gene. The CDR3 totals 14 residues. CDR3 sequence reads: CASSEVRGTGELFF. CDR3 bases: TGTGCCAGCAGTGAAGTACGAGGCACCGGGGAGCTGTTTTTT.

The J gene is TRBJ1-5, the V gene TRBV15; the D gene is possibly TRBD1 (6 bases). This CDR3 is 15 amino acids long. V was cut by 3 bases and J by 2 bases, with 11 bases left in between. CDR1 is LNHNV, CDR2 YYDKDF, per germline (reference sequence). The chain's CDR3 is CATSRAGGGNQPQHF. Here the CDR3 DNA reads TGTGCCACCAGCAGGGCCGGGGGCGGCAATCAGCCCCAGCATTTT.

This clonotype turned up a few times. The V call is TRBV12-3 or TRBV12-4, the J call TRBJ2-3; D is perhaps TRBD2 (7 bases). This CDR3 is built from 15 residues. V was cut by 7 bases and J by 4 bases, with 18 bases left in between. The CDR3 DNA reads as TGTGCCAGCAAAAGGGGGACTATAGGGTCAGATACGCAGTATTTT. Encoded protein: CASKRGTIGSDTQYF.

The chain carries TRBV20-1 and TRBJ2-3; 8 nucleotides match TRBD1. Germline values: CDR1 DFQATT, CDR2 SNEGSKA (reference sequence). V shed 5 bases and J 0 bases; nucleotides not matched to a gene: 16. The CDR3 loop spans 18 amino acids. The CDR3 region has the DNA TGCAGTGCTCTGAGCTCCGGGACAGGAGGTGCTAGCACAGATACGCAGTATTTT. It yields the protein CSALSSGTGGASTDTQYF.

This chain joins TRBV30 and TRBJ1-1; D is undetermined. Between the trimmed V and J ends, which lost 5 bases and 8 bases, there was a span of 9 bases. The CDR3 runs to 10 residues. CDR1 and CDR2 (germline): GTSNPN, SVGIG (reference sequence). The CDR3, as DNA: TGTGCCTGGGGAAGACACGAAGCTTTCTTT. This translates into CAWGRHEAFF.

At least ten counts were recorded for this clonotype. The V call is TRBV6-2 or TRBV6-3, the J call TRBJ2-1; TRBD2 matches 9 bases. Germline V CDR1 and CDR2: MNHEY, SVGEGT. V was pared by 11 bases and J by 5 bases, with 13 bases of the junction left unmatched. The CDR3 loop spans 15 amino acids. CDR3 region: CAAKKGGRADNEQFF. The CDR3 bases are TGTGCCGCCAAGAAAGGCGGGAGGGCAGACAATGAGCAGTTCTTC.

The sample holds a few counts of this clonotype. The CDR3 DNA reads as TGTGCCAGCGGGGAAACAGGGAACTCCTACGAGCAGTACGTC. Translating gives CASGETGNSYEQYV. V usage is TRBV7-9 and J usage is TRBJ2-7; maybe TRBD1 (6 bases). The V and J ends lost 8 bases and 0 bases respectively, with 14 bases between them. The CDR3 length is 14 residues. Germline-derived CDR1 and CDR2 are SEHNR and FQNEAQ (reference sequence).